This T cell receptor beta chain was obtained from a study of T cells in Graves' hyperthyroidism and ophthalmopathy. The CDR3 extends over 13 amino acids. Unmatched junction bases numbered 2, after V lost 5 bases and J lost 2 bases. Germline CDR1 is LNHDA and CDR2 is SQIVND (reference sequence). Many counts were recorded for this clonotype. The TCR beta CDR3 regions underwent amplification using RNA transcripts as the source. The TCR CDR3 first-round RT-PCR relied on the HTBI primer set. TCRdb analysed the multiplex PCR reads with MiXCR anew, one entry per CDR3 protein. Among roughly 700,000 distinct CDR3 sequences listed, about 35% were seen once.

The V and J genes are TRBV19 and TRBJ2-7; 8 nucleotides agree with TRBD1. Sequenced input: blood. The receptor comes from a woman aged 40-49 years with Graves' hyperthyroidism. This CDR3 reads CASSAGQAYEQYF. In DNA form, the CDR3 reads TGTGCCAGTAGTGCGGGACAGGCCTACGAGCAGTACTTC.